A single sample is the source of the 17 T cell receptor beta chains below, sequenced in a study of cytomegalovirus exposure and HLA in healthy donors. This table comes from immunoSEQ multiplex PCR, and its TCRdb copy is limited to in-frame clones, with some not included. The repertoire holds over 200,000 clones, with around nine tenths as singletons. Sequences were obtained from PBMCs. The receptors originated from a woman aged 18-29 years in good health and CMV-seronegative.

The J gene is TRBJ2-2, the V gene TRBV19; 11 nucleotides align to TRBD2. CDR1 and CDR2 (germline): LNHDA, SQIVND (reference sequence). CDR3 length: 15 residues. Unmatched junction bases numbered 3, after V lost 5 bases and J lost 4 bases. CDR3 sequence (DNA): TGTGCCAGTAGTGTAGCGGGAGGGCCCACCGGGGAGCTGTTTTTT. The encoded protein is CASSVAGGPTGELFF.

A few counts support this clone. The V gene is TRBV5-6, the J gene TRBJ1-2; 7 bases are shared with TRBD1. CDR1 and CDR2 (germline): SGHDT, YYEEEE. Trimming took 0 bases from V and 5 from J; bases not matched to a gene: 4. This CDR3 has 14 amino acids. The CDR3, as DNA: TGTGCCAGCAGCTTGGAAGTCAGGGGGTATGGCTACACCTTC. This codes for CASSLEVRGYGYTF.

The genes are TRBV5-1 and TRBJ2-6; D gene unclear. Germline assignment: CDR1 SGHRS and CDR2 YFSETQ. The V end was cut by 5 bases, the J end by 1 base, with 7 bases between. The CDR3 spans 14 residues. The CDR3 coding sequence is TGCGCCAGCAGTAGTCGGTCTGGGGCCAACGTCCTGACTTTC. Encoded protein: CASSSRSGANVLTF.

The gene calls are TRBV2 and TRBJ2-3; D is undetermined. The germline CDR1 and CDR2 sequences are SNHLY and FYNNEI. The CDR3 is 14 amino acids. The ends were cut back, 6 bases at V and 0 bases at J, with 10 bases in the middle. CDR3 sequence: CASSSLESTDTQYF. CDR3 DNA sequence: TGTGCCAGCAGCTCCTTAGAGAGCACAGATACGCAGTATTTT.

The V gene is TRBV9, the J gene TRBJ2-2; 7 positions agree with TRBD2. After removal of 7 bases from V and 0 bases from J, the junction contained 6 bases not matched to a gene. Germline V gene lookup returns CDR1 SGDLS and CDR2 YYNGEE. The CDR3 spans 15 residues. The CDR3 loop is CASAPGTTNTGELFF. The CDR3 nucleotides read TGTGCCAGCGCGCCCGGGACTACGAACACCGGGGAGCTGTTTTTT.

The V call is TRBV6-5, the J call TRBJ2-7, with 7 bases lining up with TRBD1. The CDR3 is 13 amino acids. Germline CDR1 and CDR2: MNHEY and SVGAGI. Losses at the gene ends were 5 bases for V and 6 bases for J; bases not matched to a gene: 7. CDR3 nucleotides: TGTGCCAGCAGTGACTACAGGGGCGGCGAGCAGTACTTC. Translation: CASSDYRGGEQYF.

This sequence joins TRBV28 and TRBJ2-7; D might be TRBD2 (5 bases). Germline V gene lookup returns CDR1 MDHEN and CDR2 SYDVKM. This CDR3 has 15 residues. The V end lost 5 bases, the J end lost 0 bases, and 14 bases lay between the germline ends. CDR3 in DNA: TGTGCCAGCAGTACCATAGCGTGGAGCTCCTACGAGCAGTACTTC. Amino acids: CASSTIAWSSYEQYF.

The rearrangement joins TRBV6-5 to TRBJ2-1, with TRBD2 identical over 12 bases. This CDR3 comprises 12 residues. Germline trimming cut 5 bases from V and 15 bases from J; bases unmatched to any gene: 5. Germline V lookup: CDR1 MNHEY, CDR2 SVGAGI. The chain's CDR3 is CASSRTSGTLFF. CDR3 nucleotide sequence: TGTGCCAGCAGTAGGACTAGCGGGACACTGTTCTTC.

The chain employs TRBV7-2 and TRBJ2-7, with 10 bases identical to TRBD1. Germline loops: CDR1 SGHTA, CDR2 FQGNSA. V was pared by 5 bases and J by 5 bases, with 12 bases of the junction left unmatched. The CDR3 totals 16 residues. The CDR3 is CASSLDRGRVPNEQYF. The CDR3 DNA sequence: TGTGCCAGCAGCCTTGACAGGGGGCGCGTCCCAAACGAGCAGTACTTC.

The chain links TRBV28 to TRBJ2-7; 11 nucleotides align to TRBD2. After removal of 8 bases from V and 4 bases from J, the junction contained 4 bases not matched to a gene. CDR1 and CDR2 from the germline V gene are MDHEN and SYDVKM. This CDR3 is 13 amino acids long. CDR3 coding DNA: TGTGCCAGCGGGGCTAGCGGGAGGTACGAGCAGTACTTC. The encoded protein is CASGASGRYEQYF.

The count of this clone is one. V usage is TRBV10-3 and J usage is TRBJ1-3; possibly TRBD1 for D (6 bases). The ends were cut back, 10 bases at V and 0 bases at J, with 13 bases in the middle. The CDR3 has 14 amino acids. From germline, CDR1 is ENHRY and CDR2 SYGVKD. CDR3 loop: CATGTPSSGNTIYF. The CDR3 DNA reads TGTGCCACCGGGACACCAAGCTCTGGAAACACCATATATTTT.

The CDR3 nucleotides are TGTGCCAGCAGCTTAATGCGACTAGCGGGGGGTTACAATGAGCAGTTCTTC. It specifies CASSLMRLAGGYNEQFF. The chain carries TRBV7-2 and TRBJ2-1; the match to TRBD2 covers 13 bases. Germline CDR1 SGHTA, CDR2 FQGNSA. This CDR3 spans 17 amino acids. Trimming cost V 2 bases and J 4 bases; bases outside gene matches: 5.

J is TRBJ1-2 and V is TRBV27, with 8 bases fitting TRBD1. V dropped 4 bases and J dropped 6; count of bases not matched to a gene: 19. The germline V gene has CDR1 MNHEY and CDR2 SMNVEV (reference sequence). CDR3 length equals 18 residues. The CDR3 nucleotides read TGTGCCAGCAGTTCGGAAATCCACAGGGGGGGGGCCTCCGATGGCTACACCTTC. Protein sequence: CASSSEIHRGGASDGYTF.

The rearrangement joins TRBV4-1 to TRBJ1-3; D is perhaps TRBD1 (6 bases). CDR1 MGHRA and CDR2 YSYEKL come from the germline V gene. This CDR3 is built from 17 residues. V lost 3 bases and J 0 bases, leaving 15 bases between the germline ends. The CDR3 here is CASSQTRQDPSGNTIYF. The DNA for the CDR3 is TGCGCCAGCAGCCAGACCCGACAGGACCCCTCTGGAAACACCATATATTTT.

The chain is built from TRBV4-2 and TRBJ2-1; 11 positions agree with TRBD2. Germline trimming cut 2 bases from V and 0 bases from J; bases unmatched to any gene: 6. This CDR3 has 18 amino acids. The V gene's germline CDR1 is LGHNA and CDR2 YNFKEQ. For the CDR3, the DNA is TGTGCCAGCAGCCAATCGGGACTAGCGGTAATCTCCTACAATGAGCAGTTCTTC. This encodes CASSQSGLAVISYNEQFF.

This clone was recorded only once. The chain recombines TRBV6-5 with TRBJ2-7, with 7 bases that match TRBD2. The CDR3 consists of 13 residues. V dropped 8 bases and J dropped 4; count of bases not matched to a gene: 8. The germline CDR1 and CDR2 sequences are MNHEY and SVGAGI. The CDR3 loop reads CASWEASGYEQYF. In DNA, the CDR3 is TGTGCCAGCTGGGAGGCTAGCGGATACGAGCAGTACTTC.

This sequence joins TRBV19 and TRBJ2-7; 8 bases are a match to TRBD1. Trimming cost V 1 base and J 4 bases; bases outside gene matches: 6. From germline, CDR1 is LNHDA and CDR2 SQIVND (reference sequence). This CDR3 contains 15 residues. In DNA, the CDR3 is TGTGCCAGTAGTATAGGGACAGGGCTTTATTACGAGCAGTACTTC. Its translation is CASSIGTGLYYEQYF.